This T cell receptor beta chain was documented in a study of blood T cell repertoires in COVID-19. Study context: The United States, Italy and Spain supplied acute and convalescent COVID-19 samples. From T cells, B-cell-depleted T cells, or PBMCs came the material, which was cDNA or gDNA.

In the source study's methods: Counts of nucleated cells, estimated from reference gene primer amplification, were obtained. Clones were read by immunoSEQ multiplex PCR, and TCRdb kept only the in-frame ones, dropping some. V, J and clone size reflect that table, while D and trimming were determined from the DNA. Among 150,000 to 200,000 clones listed, about 88% were seen once. The J segment lost 2 bases and the V segment lost 3 bases, leaving 10 bases of the junction unmatched. This CDR3 comprises 17 residues. Germline V gene lookup returns CDR1 SGHNT and CDR2 YYREEE (reference sequence). The chain couples TRBV5-4 to TRBJ2-5; 10 bases fit TRBD2. The specimen was peripheral blood. The sequence was collected from a man aged 60 to 69 with acute or convalescent COVID-19. CDR3 sequence (DNA): TGTGCCAGCAGCTCCCGGAAGGTAGCGGGAGGTCAAGAGACCCAGTACTTC. Translating gives CASSSRKVAGGQETQYF.